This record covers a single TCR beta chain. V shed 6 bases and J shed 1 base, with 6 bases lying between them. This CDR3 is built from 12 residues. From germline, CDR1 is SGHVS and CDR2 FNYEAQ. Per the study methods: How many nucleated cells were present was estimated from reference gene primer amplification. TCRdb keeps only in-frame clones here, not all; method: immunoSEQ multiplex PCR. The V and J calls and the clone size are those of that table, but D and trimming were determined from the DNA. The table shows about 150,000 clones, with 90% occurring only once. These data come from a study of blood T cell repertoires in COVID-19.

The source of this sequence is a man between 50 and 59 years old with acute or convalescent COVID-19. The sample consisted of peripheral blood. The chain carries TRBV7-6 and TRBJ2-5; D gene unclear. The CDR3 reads CASSLVQETQYF. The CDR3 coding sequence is TGTGCCAGCAGTCTTGTCCAAGAGACCCAGTACTTC.